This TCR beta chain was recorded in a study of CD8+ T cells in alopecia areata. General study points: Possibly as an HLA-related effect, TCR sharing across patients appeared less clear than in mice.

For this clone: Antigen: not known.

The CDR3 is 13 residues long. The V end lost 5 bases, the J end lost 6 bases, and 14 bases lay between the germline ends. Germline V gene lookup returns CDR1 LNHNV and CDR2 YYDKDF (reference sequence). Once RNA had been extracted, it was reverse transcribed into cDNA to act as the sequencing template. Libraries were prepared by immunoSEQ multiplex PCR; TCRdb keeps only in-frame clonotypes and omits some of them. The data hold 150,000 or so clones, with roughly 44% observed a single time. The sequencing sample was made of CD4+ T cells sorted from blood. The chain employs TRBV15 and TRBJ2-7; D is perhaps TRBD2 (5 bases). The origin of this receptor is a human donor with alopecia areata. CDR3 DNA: TGTGCCACCAGCGTTATGGCCCGGGGCGAGCAGTACTTC. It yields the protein CATSVMARGEQYF.